The 16 T cell receptor beta chains below come from one sample, sequenced in a study of blood T cell repertoires in COVID-19 (dated by TCRdb to the early 2020s). The library was prepared using the immunoSEQ multiplex PCR assay. TCRdb provides this immuneACCESS table in a form limited to in-frame rearrangements. Some clones are lacking; in checked studies, under half of them reflect an unresolved V gene, and why the rest are absent is not known. In all, the sample holds around 67,000 clones, and 80% to 90% of those were seen once. The top ten hold 1.5% to 2% of the sample. Sequenced: peripheral blood. Source of these receptors: a woman older than 75 with active or convalescent COVID-19.

The rearrangement uses TRBV7-9 and TRBJ1-5; D unclear. The CDR3 runs 17 residues. Germline CDR1 SEHNR, CDR2 FQNEAQ (reference sequence). V dropped 1 base and J dropped 1 base, with 14 bases sitting between them. CDR3 amino acids: CASSLEEGSGSNQPQHF. CDR3 bases: TGTGCCAGCAGCTTAGAGGAGGGCAGCGGAAGCAATCAGCCCCAGCATTTT.

The V and J genes are TRBV9 and TRBJ2-1, with D tentatively TRBD1 (5 bases). With 0 bases removed from V and 5 bases from J, the gap between germline ends came to 9 bases. CDR1 is SGDLS, CDR2 YYNGEE, per germline. The length of the CDR3 is 14 residues. CDR3: CASSVGQGNNEQFF. DNA of the CDR3: TGTGCCAGCAGCGTAGGTCAGGGTAACAATGAGCAGTTCTTC. The variable domain in full, completed from reference TRBV9 and TRBJ2-1, reads DSGVTQTPKHLITATGQRVTLRCSPRSGDLSVYWYQQSLDQGLQFLIQYYNGEERAKGNILERFSAQQFPDLHSELNLSSLELGDSALYFCASSVGQGNNEQFFGPGTRLTVL.

V usage is TRBV10-3 and J usage is TRBJ1-1; D possibly corresponds to TRBD1 (5 bases). This CDR3 has 15 amino acids. V was trimmed by 2 bases and J by 3 bases, leaving 13 bases between them. The germline V gene encodes CDR1 ENHRY and CDR2 SYGVKD. In DNA form, the CDR3 reads TGTGCCATCAGTGAGAGGGACGGGGGGTACACTGAAGCTTTCTTT. This translates into CAISERDGGYTEAFF.

The chain combines TRBV18 with TRBJ1-2; 10 bases agree with TRBD1. CDR3 length: 17 amino acids. Per germline, CDR1 KGHSH and CDR2 LQKENI. V gave up 3 bases and J gave up 3 bases; unmatched junction bases: 10. Here the CDR3 DNA reads TGTGCCAGCTCACCGCCGGGACGGACAGGGGGGGACTATGGCTACACCTTC. This encodes CASSPPGRTGGDYGYTF.

The chain links TRBV5-4 to TRBJ2-1, with D maybe TRBD2 (6 bases). CDR1 is SGHNT and CDR2 is YYREEE in the germline V gene (reference sequence). The V gene lost 0 bases and the J gene lost 1 base, with 11 bases spanning the gap. The CDR3 totals 16 residues. CDR3 DNA sequence: TGTGCCAGCAGCTTGGCGGGAGCGGCATCCTACAATGAGCAGTTCTTC. It translates to CASSLAGAASYNEQFF.

The CDR3 loop reads CASSQGDIYQPQHF. CDR3 DNA: TGTGCCAGCAGCCAGGGAGACATTTATCAGCCCCAGCATTTT. The chain recombines TRBV7-8 with TRBJ1-5; a possible D gene is TRBD1 (5 bases). V gave up 5 bases and J gave up 5 bases, with 13 bases separating them. Looked up from germline, CDR1 is SGHVS and CDR2 is FQNEAQ. The CDR3 extends over 14 amino acids.

This chain uses TRBV6-2 or TRBV6-3 with TRBJ1-2, with 7 bases identical to TRBD1. The CDR3 runs 18 residues. Germline loops: CDR1 MNHEY, CDR2 SVGEGT. J was trimmed by 5 bases and V by 5 bases; bases with no gene match: 20. The CDR3 nucleotides read TGTGCCAGCAGTCTCGGACCGTTAACACCACCAGGGGGTTATGGCTACACCTTC. It is translated as CASSLGPLTPPGGYGYTF.

The V call is TRBV27, the J call TRBJ2-1, with D possibly matching TRBD1 (7 bases). With 3 bases removed from V and 4 bases from J, the gap between germline ends came to 19 bases. The germline V gene has CDR1 MNHEY and CDR2 SMNVEV (reference sequence). CDR3 size: 17 residues. CDR3 amino acids: CASSFLGGGTVYNEQFF. The CDR3 DNA is TGTGCCAGCAGTTTTCTAGGGGGCGGGACCGTTTACAATGAGCAGTTCTTC.

This CDR3 reads CASSQANFYGYTF. The DNA of the CDR3 is TGTGCCAGCAGCCAAGCAAATTTCTATGGCTACACCTTC. The genes are TRBV3-1 (or the pseudogene TRBV3-2) and TRBJ1-2; D remains ambiguous. V lost 1 base to trimming and J lost 4 bases, with 7 bases between them. This CDR3 spans 13 amino acids. Germline V gene sequence: CDR1 LGHDT, CDR2 YNNKEL (reference sequence).

This chain connects TRBV2 to TRBJ2-1; 8 positions match TRBD2. The germline CDR1 and CDR2 sequences are SNHLY and FYNNEI. V lost 4 bases to trimming and J lost 3 bases; unmatched junction nucleotides: 2. There are 14 residues in the CDR3. CDR3 bases: TGTGCCAGCAGTGGGACTAGCCGCTACAATGAGCAGTTCTTC. Protein product: CASSGTSRYNEQFF.

This clone was observed once. The chain uses TRBV6-5 and TRBJ2-5; TRBD2 matches 8 bases. Germline CDR1 is MNHEY and CDR2 is SVGAGI. This CDR3 has 15 residues. J lost 4 bases, V lost 5 bases, and 9 bases had no gene match. CDR3 in DNA: TGTGCCAGCAGTCGGCCGGGACTAGAGGGAGAGACCCAGTACTTC. It codes for CASSRPGLEGETQYF.

The chain has TRBV5-6 and TRBJ2-5; TRBD1 aligns across 8 bases. J was trimmed by 4 bases and V by 2 bases; bases with no gene match: 10. The CDR3 is made up of 16 amino acids. CDR1 is SGHDT, CDR2 YYEEEE, per germline. The CDR3 region is CASSLGQGQSLETQYF. The CDR3 nucleotides are TGTGCCAGCAGCTTAGGACAGGGTCAATCTTTAGAGACCCAGTACTTC.

The chain has TRBV5-4 and TRBJ1-2; no firm D call. Trimming removed 4 bases from V and 4 bases from J, with 11 bases in between. The germline V gene encodes CDR1 SGHNT and CDR2 YYREEE (reference sequence). The CDR3 spans 13 residues. The CDR3 sequence: CASSQPPGYGYTF. CDR3 coding DNA: TGTGCCAGCAGCCAACCCCCGGGCTATGGCTACACCTTC.

This clone occurred a few times. The chain is built from TRBV4-1 and TRBJ1-5; 9 positions agree with TRBD1. Germline CDR1 MGHRA, CDR2 YSYEKL. V was pared by 5 bases and J by 5 bases, with 4 bases of the junction left unmatched. The CDR3 is 14 amino acids. CDR3 in amino acids: CASSKRQGDQPQHF. The CDR3 DNA sequence: TGCGCCAGCAGCAAGAGACAGGGGGATCAGCCCCAGCATTTT.

The chain recombines TRBV4-1 with TRBJ2-5, with 7 positions matching TRBD1. The CDR3 covers 15 residues. Germline V CDR1 and CDR2: MGHRA, YSYEKL. V lost 0 bases and J lost 5; bases outside the gene matches: 6. Here the CDR3 reads CASSQDGDREETQYF. The CDR3 DNA reads as TGCGCCAGCAGCCAAGATGGCGACAGGGAGGAGACCCAGTACTTC.

This rearrangement joins TRBV7-9 to TRBJ1-1; D might be TRBD1 (5 bases). Between the trimmed V and J ends, which lost 6 bases and 0 bases, there was a span of 11 bases. Germline lookup yields CDR1 SEHNR and CDR2 FQNEAQ (reference sequence). There are 14 residues in the CDR3. CDR3 nucleotide sequence: TGTGCCAGCAGACAAGACAGCCTGAACACTGAAGCTTTCTTT. It encodes CASRQDSLNTEAFF.